Below, 21 T cell receptor beta chains from the same sample are listed, as sequenced in a study of blood T cell repertoires in COVID-19. Method: immunoSEQ multiplex PCR; TCRdb's copy keeps in-frame clones and lacks some. The table has approximately 26,000 clones, 85% to 90% seen once; the top ten hold approximately 1.7%. Sequenced input: peripheral blood. Receptor source: a woman in her sixties or seventies with active COVID-19.

V gene TRBV3-1 (or the pseudogene TRBV3-2) combines with J gene TRBJ2-3; the match to TRBD2 covers 9 bases. This CDR3 region has 15 residues. Germline loops: CDR1 LGHDT, CDR2 YNNKEL (reference sequence). V lost 4 bases to trimming and J lost 6 bases; unmatched junction nucleotides: 8. CDR3 region: CASSPIAGVGDTQYF. CDR3 in DNA: TGTGCCAGCAGCCCAATAGCGGGAGTAGGTGATACGCAGTATTTT.

This chain links TRBV20-1 with TRBJ2-1; TRBD2 matches 11 bases. The length of the CDR3 is 17 residues. V gave up 3 bases and J gave up 0 bases; unmatched junction bases: 7. Germline lookup yields CDR1 DFQATT and CDR2 SNEGSKA (reference sequence). CDR3 coding DNA: TGCAGTGCTAGTAGTAGCGGGAGGGGTTACTCCTACAATGAGCAGTTCTTC. This encodes CSASSSGRGYSYNEQFF.

The chain combines TRBV15 with TRBJ2-5, with 7 positions matching TRBD2. Germline V gene sequence: CDR1 LNHNV, CDR2 YYDKDF (reference sequence). The CDR3 extends over 15 amino acids. Trimming at V came to 5 bases and at J to 0 bases, leaving 6 bases not matched to a gene. CDR3 loop: CATSLQRGYQETQYF. For the CDR3, the DNA is TGTGCCACCAGCTTACAGCGGGGCTACCAAGAGACCCAGTACTTC. Filled out from reference TRBV15 and TRBJ2-5, the complete variable domain reads DAMVIQNPRYQVTQFGKPVTLSCSQTLNHNVMYWYQQKSSQAPKLLFHYYDKDFNNEADTPDNFQSRRPNTSFCFLDIRSPGLGDTAMYLCATSLQRGYQETQYFGPGTRLLVL.

The chain links TRBV27 to TRBJ1-2; 10 nucleotides agree with TRBD1. The junction had 17 bases not matched to a gene; V was cut back by 8 bases and J by 5 bases. Germline V gene sequence: CDR1 MNHEY, CDR2 SMNVEV (reference sequence). CDR3 length equals 17 residues. The DNA of the CDR3 is TGTGCCAGCTCACCCGAGCATGCGGGACAGGGGTATTATGGCTACACCTTC. Residues: CASSPEHAGQGYYGYTF.

The chain couples TRBV7-2 to TRBJ2-7, with 11 bases identical to TRBD2. This CDR3 has 17 residues. Germline assignment: CDR1 SGHTA and CDR2 FQGNSA. The junction had 11 bases not matched to a gene; V was cut back by 5 bases and J by 2 bases. The CDR3 loop is CASSRLTSGTGAYEQYF. The CDR3 DNA reads TGTGCCAGCAGCCGCCTGACTAGCGGGACGGGGGCCTACGAGCAGTACTTC.

This clone appeared a few times. The rearrangement joins TRBV7-6 to TRBJ2-1; TRBD2 matches at 9 bases. The CDR3 totals 18 residues. Losses at the gene ends were 5 bases for V and 0 bases for J; bases not matched to a gene: 11. Germline-derived CDR1 and CDR2 are SGHVS and FNYEAQ. For the CDR3, the DNA is TGTGCCAGCAGCCCTAAGACTAGCGGCACAAGCTCCTACAATGAGCAGTTCTTC. Translation: CASSPKTSGTSSYNEQFF.

The chain has TRBV24-1 and TRBJ1-5, with 10 bases identical to TRBD1. Trimming cost V 2 bases and J 4 bases; bases outside gene matches: 10. CDR3 length: 18 residues. Germline CDR1 reads KGHDR; CDR2 reads SFDVKD. DNA of the CDR3: TGTGCCACCAGTGATTCGGGGACAGGGGTAAGTAGGAATCAGCCCCAGCATTTT. This gives the protein CATSDSGTGVSRNQPQHF.

The DNA for the CDR3 is TGTGCCAGCAGTTTAAAAGGACTAGGCATCATTCTGGGAGATACGCAGTATTTT. Encoded protein: CASSLKGLGIILGDTQYF. This rearrangement joins TRBV27 to TRBJ2-3, with 7 positions matching TRBD2. The germline V gene has CDR1 MNHEY and CDR2 SMNVEV (reference sequence). The V and J ends lost 2 bases and 5 bases, in that order; junction bases with no gene match: 16. The CDR3 has 18 residues.

The chain uses TRBV7-6 and TRBJ2-5, with 9 bases lining up with TRBD2. Germline CDR1 SGHVS, CDR2 FNYEAQ. V was clipped by 2 bases and J by 5 bases; unmatched bases: 6. The CDR3 loop spans 15 amino acids. The CDR3 region is CASSLIGSGSETQYF. CDR3 in DNA: TGTGCCAGCAGCTTAATAGGTAGCGGGAGCGAGACCCAGTACTTC.

The chain combines TRBV2 with TRBJ2-6; D is unresolved. The CDR3 spans 15 residues. CDR1 SNHLY and CDR2 FYNNEI come from the germline V gene. V shed 9 bases and J shed 0 bases, with 12 bases lying between them. The CDR3 is CASTWAPSGANVLTF. CDR3 DNA: TGTGCCAGTACTTGGGCTCCCTCTGGGGCCAACGTCCTGACTTTC.

The rearrangement joins TRBV21-1 to TRBJ2-2; whether TRBD1, the table's D call, matches the DNA was not checked. TRBV21-1 is marked as a pseudogene. The CDR3 is made up of 14 amino acids. The CDR3 DNA follows: TGTGCCAGCAGCACCGGAAGGGGCCCCGGGGAGCTGTTTTTT. Translating gives CASSTGRGPGELFF.

The chain combines TRBV20-1 with TRBJ2-1; possible D gene TRBD2, 5 bases. The V and J ends lost 5 bases and 3 bases respectively, with 5 bases between them. The CDR3 loop spans 11 amino acids. Germline V gives CDR1 DFQATT, CDR2 SNEGSKA (reference sequence). The CDR3 DNA reads TGCAGTGCTCGGGGCTACAATGAGCAGTTCTTC. Translating it yields CSARGYNEQFF.

The V gene is TRBV19, the J gene TRBJ1-4; 7 bases map to TRBD1. V lost 6 bases and J lost 6; bases outside the gene matches: 7. Per the germline V gene, CDR1 is LNHDA and CDR2 is SQIVND (reference sequence). The CDR3 spans 14 residues. The CDR3, as DNA: TGTGCCAGTAGGGTCGACAGGGACTATGAAAAACTGTTTTTT. Its translation: CASRVDRDYEKLFF.

The rearrangement uses TRBV3-1 (or the pseudogene TRBV3-2) and TRBJ2-5, with 11 bases matching TRBD1. Germline loops: CDR1 LGHDT, CDR2 YNNKEL (reference sequence). With 4 bases clipped from V and 5 bases from J, the junction kept 6 bases outside the gene matches. The CDR3 sequence is 15 residues long. In DNA, the CDR3 is TGTGCCAGCAGCCTGGACAGGGGGCGCGAGGAGACCCAGTACTTC. This sequence encodes CASSLDRGREETQYF.

V usage is TRBV4-3 and J usage is TRBJ1-2; D may be TRBD1 (6 bases). Trimming took off 4 bases at V and 3 bases at J, with 12 bases between the two ends. CDR3 length: 14 residues. From germline, CDR1 is LGHNA and CDR2 YSLEER. The CDR3 nucleotides read TGCGCCAGCAGCCGTATCAGGGGTGACTATGGCTACACCTTC. Protein sequence: CASSRIRGDYGYTF.

The chain carries TRBV18 and TRBJ2-7; TRBD2 might be the D (5 bases). Germline V gene data show CDR1 as KGHSH and CDR2 as LQKENI. The V end lost 3 bases, the J end lost 0 bases, and 9 bases lay between the germline ends. The CDR3 runs to 14 residues. The chain's CDR3 is CASSPTRDSYEQYF. DNA for the CDR3: TGTGCCAGCTCACCGACACGGGACTCCTACGAGCAGTACTTC.

The V call is TRBV30, the J call TRBJ2-5; 7 bases are a match to TRBD1. This CDR3 region has 15 residues. Germline CDR1 GTSNPN, CDR2 SVGIG (reference sequence). The V and J ends lost 1 base and 5 bases, in that order; junction bases with no gene match: 10. In DNA form, the CDR3 reads TGTGCCTGGAGTGCGGCCAGGGGGACGATGGAGACCCAGTACTTC. It yields the protein CAWSAARGTMETQYF.

This sequence joins TRBV6-9 and TRBJ1-6; weak D call: TRBD1 (5 bases). The V and J ends lost 6 bases and 7 bases respectively, with 13 bases between them. This CDR3 is built from 14 residues. Germline assignment: CDR1 MNHGY and CDR2 SVAAGI. The DNA of the CDR3 is TGTGCCAGCAGGAGGACACGGTCAAATTCACCCCTCCACTTT. Its translation is CASRRTRSNSPLHF.

The CDR3 region has the DNA TGTGCCAGCAGTGACCGGGACAGGGGTAATGAGCAGTTCTTC. This sequence encodes CASSDRDRGNEQFF. This chain connects TRBV6-1 to TRBJ2-1; 10 positions match TRBD1. Germline V gene lookup returns CDR1 MNHNS and CDR2 SASEGT. V shed 3 bases, J shed 7 bases, and the junction held 3 bases outside the gene matches. There are 14 residues in the CDR3.

The chain joins TRBV5-3 to TRBJ2-2; D is perhaps TRBD2 (6 bases). TRBV5-3 carries the ORF label, with uncertain function. The CDR3 extends over 16 amino acids. V lost 4 bases, J lost 1 base, and 14 bases lay in between. CDR3 DNA: TGTGCCAGAAGCCAGCTAGCGCAGGGGAACACCGGGGAGCTGTTTTTT. It codes for CARSQLAQGNTGELFF.

This rearrangement joins TRBV11-2 to TRBJ2-1; D remains unclear. The CDR3 is 11 amino acids. CDR1 is SGHAT and CDR2 is FQNNGV in the germline V gene. Deletions cut 2 bases from V and 10 bases from J, with 6 bases between. CDR3 region: CASSLSREQFF. The CDR3 DNA reads TGTGCCAGCAGCTTATCCAGGGAGCAGTTCTTC.